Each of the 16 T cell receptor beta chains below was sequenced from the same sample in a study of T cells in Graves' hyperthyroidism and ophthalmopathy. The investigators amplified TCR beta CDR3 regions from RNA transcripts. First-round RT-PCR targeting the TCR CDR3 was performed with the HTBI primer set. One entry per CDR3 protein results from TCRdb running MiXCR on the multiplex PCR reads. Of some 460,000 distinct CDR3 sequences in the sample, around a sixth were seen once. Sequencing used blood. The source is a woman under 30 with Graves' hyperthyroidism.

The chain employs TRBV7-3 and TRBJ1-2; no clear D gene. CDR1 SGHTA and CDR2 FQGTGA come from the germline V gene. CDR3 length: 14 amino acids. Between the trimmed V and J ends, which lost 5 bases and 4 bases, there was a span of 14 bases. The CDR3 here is CASSLGPYTYGYTF. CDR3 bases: TGTGCCAGCAGCCTGGGCCCCTACACCTATGGCTACACCTTC.

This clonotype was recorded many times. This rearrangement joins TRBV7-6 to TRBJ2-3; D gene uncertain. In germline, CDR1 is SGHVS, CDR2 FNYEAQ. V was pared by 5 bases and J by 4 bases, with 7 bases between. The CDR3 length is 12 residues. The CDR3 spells CASSPGPDTQYF. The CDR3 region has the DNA TGTGCCAGCAGCCCCGGCCCAGATACGCAGTATTTT.

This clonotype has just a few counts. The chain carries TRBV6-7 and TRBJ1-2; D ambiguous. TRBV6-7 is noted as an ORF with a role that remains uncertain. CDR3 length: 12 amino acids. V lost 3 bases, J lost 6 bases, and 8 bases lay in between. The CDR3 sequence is CASSYRQDGYTF. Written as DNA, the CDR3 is TGTGCCAGCAGTTATCGCCAGGATGGCTACACCTTC.

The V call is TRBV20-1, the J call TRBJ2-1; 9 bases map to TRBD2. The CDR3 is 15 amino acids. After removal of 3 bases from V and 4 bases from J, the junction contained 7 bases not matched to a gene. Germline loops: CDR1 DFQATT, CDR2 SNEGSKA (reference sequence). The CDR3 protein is CSAREGAGGYNEQFF. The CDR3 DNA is TGCAGTGCTAGGGAGGGGGCGGGGGGGTACAATGAGCAGTTCTTC.

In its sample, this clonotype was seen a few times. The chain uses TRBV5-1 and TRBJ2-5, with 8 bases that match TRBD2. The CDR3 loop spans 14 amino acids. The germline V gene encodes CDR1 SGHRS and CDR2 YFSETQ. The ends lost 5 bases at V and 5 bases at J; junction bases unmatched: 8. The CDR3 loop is CASRAGTSKETQYF. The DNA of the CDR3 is TGCGCCAGCAGAGCTGGGACTAGTAAGGAGACCCAGTACTTC.

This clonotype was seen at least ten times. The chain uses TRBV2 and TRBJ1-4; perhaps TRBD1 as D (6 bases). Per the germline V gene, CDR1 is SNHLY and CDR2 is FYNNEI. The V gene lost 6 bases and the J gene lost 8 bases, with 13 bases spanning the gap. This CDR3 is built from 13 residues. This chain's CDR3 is CASRAPGHEKLFF. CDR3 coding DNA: TGTGCCAGCAGAGCACCGGGACACGAAAAACTGTTTTTT. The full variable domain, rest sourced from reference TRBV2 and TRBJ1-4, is EPEVTQTPSHQVTQMGQEVILRCVPISNHLYFYWYRQILGQKVEFLVSFYNNEISEKSEIFDDQFSVERPDGSNFTLKIRSTKLEDSAMYFCASRAPGHEKLFFGSGTQLSVL.

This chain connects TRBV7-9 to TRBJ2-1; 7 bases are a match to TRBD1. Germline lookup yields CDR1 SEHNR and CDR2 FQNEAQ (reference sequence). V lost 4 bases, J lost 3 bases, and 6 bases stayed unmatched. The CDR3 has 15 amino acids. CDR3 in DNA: TGTGCCAGCAGCTCGGGACAGAGTCACTACAATGAGCAGTTCTTC. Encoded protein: CASSSGQSHYNEQFF.

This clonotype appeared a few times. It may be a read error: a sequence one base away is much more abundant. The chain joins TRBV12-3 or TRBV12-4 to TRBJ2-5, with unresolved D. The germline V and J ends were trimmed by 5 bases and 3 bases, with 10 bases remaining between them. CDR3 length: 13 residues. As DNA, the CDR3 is TGTGCCAGCAGTACCGCTAGTGAAGAGACCCAGTACTTC. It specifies CASSTASEETQYF.

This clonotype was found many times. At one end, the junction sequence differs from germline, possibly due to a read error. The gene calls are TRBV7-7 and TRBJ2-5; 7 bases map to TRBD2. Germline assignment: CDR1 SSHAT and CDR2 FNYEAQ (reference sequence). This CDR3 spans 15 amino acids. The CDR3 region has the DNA TGTGCTAGCAGCTTAGGACTAGGAGGTAGAGAGACCCAGTACTTC. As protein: CASSLGLGGRETQYF.

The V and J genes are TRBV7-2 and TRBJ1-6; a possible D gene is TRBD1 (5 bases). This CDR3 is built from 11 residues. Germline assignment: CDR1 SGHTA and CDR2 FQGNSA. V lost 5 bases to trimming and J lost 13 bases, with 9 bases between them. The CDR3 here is CASSAGGPLHF. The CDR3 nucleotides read TGTGCCAGCAGCGCGGGGGGTCCCCTCCACTTT.

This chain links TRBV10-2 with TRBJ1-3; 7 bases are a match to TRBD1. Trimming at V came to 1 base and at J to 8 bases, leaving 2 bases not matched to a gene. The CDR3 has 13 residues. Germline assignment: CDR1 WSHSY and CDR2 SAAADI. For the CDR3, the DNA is TGCGCCAGCAGTGAGTTCACAGGGGACACCATATATTTT. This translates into CASSEFTGDTIYF.

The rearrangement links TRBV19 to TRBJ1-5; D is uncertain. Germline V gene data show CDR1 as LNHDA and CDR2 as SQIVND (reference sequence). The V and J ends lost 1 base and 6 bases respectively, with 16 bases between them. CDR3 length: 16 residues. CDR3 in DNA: TGTGCCAGTAGTATAGTAGCGGCCGCGGAAAGTCAGCCCCAGCATTTT. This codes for CASSIVAAAESQPQHF.

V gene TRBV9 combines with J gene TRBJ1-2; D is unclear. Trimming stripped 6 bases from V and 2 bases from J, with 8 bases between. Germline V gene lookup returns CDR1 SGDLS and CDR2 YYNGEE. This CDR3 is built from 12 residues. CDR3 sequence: CASNNGNYGYTF. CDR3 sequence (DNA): TGTGCCAGCAATAACGGAAACTATGGCTACACCTTC.

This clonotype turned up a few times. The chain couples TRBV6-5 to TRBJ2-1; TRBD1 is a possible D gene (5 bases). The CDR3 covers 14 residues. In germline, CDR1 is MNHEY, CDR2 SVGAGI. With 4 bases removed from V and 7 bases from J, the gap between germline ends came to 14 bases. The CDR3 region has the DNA TGTGCCAGCAGTTGGGGCGAGGTTTGGAATGAGCAGTTCTTC. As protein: CASSWGEVWNEQFF.

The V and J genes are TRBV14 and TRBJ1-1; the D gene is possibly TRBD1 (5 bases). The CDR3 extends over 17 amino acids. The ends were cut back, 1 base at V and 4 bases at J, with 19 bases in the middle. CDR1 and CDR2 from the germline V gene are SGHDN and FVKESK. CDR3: CASSQAYPGRRGTEAFF. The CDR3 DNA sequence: TGTGCCAGCAGCCAAGCGTACCCAGGGAGGCGCGGCACTGAAGCTTTCTTT.

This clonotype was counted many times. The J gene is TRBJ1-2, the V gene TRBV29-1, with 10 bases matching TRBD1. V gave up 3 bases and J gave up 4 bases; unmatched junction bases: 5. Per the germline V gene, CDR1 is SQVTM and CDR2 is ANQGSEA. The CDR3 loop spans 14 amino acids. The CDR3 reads CSVDARDRGYGYTF. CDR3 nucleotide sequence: TGCAGCGTTGACGCCAGGGACAGGGGCTATGGCTACACCTTC.